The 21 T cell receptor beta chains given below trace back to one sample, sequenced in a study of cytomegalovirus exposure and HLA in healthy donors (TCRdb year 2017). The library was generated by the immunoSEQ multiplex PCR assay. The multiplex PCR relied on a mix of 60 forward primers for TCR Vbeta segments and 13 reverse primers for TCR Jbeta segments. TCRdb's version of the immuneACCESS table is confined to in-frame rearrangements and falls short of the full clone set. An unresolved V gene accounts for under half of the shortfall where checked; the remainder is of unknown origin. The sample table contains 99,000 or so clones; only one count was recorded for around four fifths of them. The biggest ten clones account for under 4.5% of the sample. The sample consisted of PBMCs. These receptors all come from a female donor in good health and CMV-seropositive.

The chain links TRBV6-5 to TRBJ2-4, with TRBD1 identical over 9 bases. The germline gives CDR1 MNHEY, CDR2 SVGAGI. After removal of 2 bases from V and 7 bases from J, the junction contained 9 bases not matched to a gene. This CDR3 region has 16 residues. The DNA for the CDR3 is TGTGCCAGCAGTTACACGGAACCGGGACAGGGCAACATTCAGTACTTC. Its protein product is CASSYTEPGQGNIQYF.

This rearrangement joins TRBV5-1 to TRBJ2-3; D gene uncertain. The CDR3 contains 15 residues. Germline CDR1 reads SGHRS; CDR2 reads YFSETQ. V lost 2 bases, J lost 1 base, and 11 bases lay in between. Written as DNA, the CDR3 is TGCGCCAGCAGCTTTGGGCAGACCCGCACAGATACGCAGTATTTT. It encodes CASSFGQTRTDTQYF.

The DNA for the CDR3 is TGTGCCAGCAGCCCCCTACAGCTAAATAACTATGGCTACACCTTC. This codes for CASSPLQLNNYGYTF. This chain uses TRBV7-9 with TRBJ1-2; D remains ambiguous. CDR3 length: 15 residues. In germline, CDR1 is SEHNR, CDR2 FQNEAQ (reference sequence). Trimming pared 5 bases from V and 1 base from J, leaving 14 bases between. Full variable domain (missing parts from reference TRBV7-9 and TRBJ1-2): DTGVSQNPRHKITKRGQNVTFRCDPISEHNRLYWYRQTLGQGPEFLTYFQNEAQLEKSRLLSDRFSAERPKGSFSTLEIQRTEQGDSAMYLCASSPLQLNNYGYTFGSGTRLTVV.

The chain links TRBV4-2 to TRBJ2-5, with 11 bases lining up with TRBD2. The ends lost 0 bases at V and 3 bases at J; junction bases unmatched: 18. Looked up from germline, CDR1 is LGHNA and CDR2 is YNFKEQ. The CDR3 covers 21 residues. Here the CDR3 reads CASSQEGPRTSGQKSKETQYF. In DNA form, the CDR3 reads TGTGCCAGCAGCCAAGAAGGGCCACGGACTAGCGGGCAGAAATCAAAAGAGACCCAGTACTTC.

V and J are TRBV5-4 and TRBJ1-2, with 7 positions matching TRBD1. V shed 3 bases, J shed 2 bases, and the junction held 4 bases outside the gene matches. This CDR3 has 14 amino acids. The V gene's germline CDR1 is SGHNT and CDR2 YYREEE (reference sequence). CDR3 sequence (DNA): TGTGCCAGCAGCTCGCCGGGACAGAACTATGGCTACACCTTC. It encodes CASSSPGQNYGYTF.

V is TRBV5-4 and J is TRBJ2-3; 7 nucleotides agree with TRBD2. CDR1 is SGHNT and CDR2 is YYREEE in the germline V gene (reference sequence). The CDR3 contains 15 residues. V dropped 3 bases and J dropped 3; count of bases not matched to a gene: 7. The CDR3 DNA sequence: TGTGCCAGCAGCTACCTAGCGGTAGTGACAGATACGCAGTATTTT. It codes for CASSYLAVVTDTQYF.

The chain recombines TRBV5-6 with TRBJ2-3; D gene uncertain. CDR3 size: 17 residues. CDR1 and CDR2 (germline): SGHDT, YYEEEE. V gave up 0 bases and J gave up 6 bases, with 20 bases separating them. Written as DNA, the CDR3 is TGTGCCAGCAGCTTGGTTCCAGTACGAGGTGGCCCGGATACGCAGTATTTT. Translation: CASSLVPVRGGPDTQYF.

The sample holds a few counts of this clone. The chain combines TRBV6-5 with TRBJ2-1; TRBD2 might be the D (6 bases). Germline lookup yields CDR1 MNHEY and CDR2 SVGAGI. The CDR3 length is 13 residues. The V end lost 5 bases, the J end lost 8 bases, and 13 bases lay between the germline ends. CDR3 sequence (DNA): TGTGCCAGCAGTGTGGGCGGGAACGATGAGCAGTTCTTC. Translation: CASSVGGNDEQFF.

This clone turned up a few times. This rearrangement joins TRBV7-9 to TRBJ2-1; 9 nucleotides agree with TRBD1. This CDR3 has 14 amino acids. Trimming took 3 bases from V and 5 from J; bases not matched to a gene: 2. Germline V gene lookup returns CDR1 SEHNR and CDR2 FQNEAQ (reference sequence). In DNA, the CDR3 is TGTGCCAGCAGCTTGGGACAGGGCGACAATGAGCAGTTCTTC. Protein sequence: CASSLGQGDNEQFF.

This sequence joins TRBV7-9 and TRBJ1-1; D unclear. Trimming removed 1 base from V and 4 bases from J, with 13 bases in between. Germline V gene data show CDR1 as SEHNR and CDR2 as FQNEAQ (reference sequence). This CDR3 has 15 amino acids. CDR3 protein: CASSLVPGFSTEAFF. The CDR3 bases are TGTGCCAGCAGCTTAGTGCCGGGATTCAGCACTGAAGCTTTCTTT. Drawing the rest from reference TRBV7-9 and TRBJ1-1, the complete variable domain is DTGVSQNPRHKITKRGQNVTFRCDPISEHNRLYWYRQTLGQGPEFLTYFQNEAQLEKSRLLSDRFSAERPKGSFSTLEIQRTEQGDSAMYLCASSLVPGFSTEAFFGQGTRLTVV.

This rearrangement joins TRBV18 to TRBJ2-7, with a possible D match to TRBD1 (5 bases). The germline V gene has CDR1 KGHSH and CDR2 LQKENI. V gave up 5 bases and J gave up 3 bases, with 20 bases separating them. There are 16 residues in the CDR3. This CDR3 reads CASSLLPGQGNYEQYF. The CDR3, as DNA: TGTGCCAGCTCATTACTACCGGGCCAGGGCAACTACGAGCAGTACTTC.

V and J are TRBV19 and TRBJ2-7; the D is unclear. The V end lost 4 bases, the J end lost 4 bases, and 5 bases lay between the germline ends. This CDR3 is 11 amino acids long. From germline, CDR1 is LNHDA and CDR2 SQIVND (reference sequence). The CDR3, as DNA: TGTGCCAGTAGTAGCGCTTACGAGCAGTACTTC. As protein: CASSSAYEQYF.

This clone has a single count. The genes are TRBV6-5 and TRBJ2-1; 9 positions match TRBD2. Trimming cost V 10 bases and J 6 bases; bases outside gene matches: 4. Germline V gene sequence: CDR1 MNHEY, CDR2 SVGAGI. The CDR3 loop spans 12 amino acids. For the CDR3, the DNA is TGTGCCACCGGGACTAGCATCAATGAGCAGTTCTTC. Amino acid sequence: CATGTSINEQFF.

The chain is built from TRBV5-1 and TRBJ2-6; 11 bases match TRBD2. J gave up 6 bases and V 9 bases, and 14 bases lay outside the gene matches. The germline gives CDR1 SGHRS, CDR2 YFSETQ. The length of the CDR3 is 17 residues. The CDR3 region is CATTMELAGGPANVLTF. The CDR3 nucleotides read TGCGCCACCACCATGGAGCTAGCGGGGGGCCCGGCCAACGTCCTGACTTTC.

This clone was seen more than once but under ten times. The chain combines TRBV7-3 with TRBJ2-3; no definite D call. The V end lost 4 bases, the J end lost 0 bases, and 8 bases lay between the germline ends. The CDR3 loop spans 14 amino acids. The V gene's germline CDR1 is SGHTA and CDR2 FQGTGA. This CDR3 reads CASSSATSTDTQYF. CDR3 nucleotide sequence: TGTGCCAGCAGCTCCGCGACTAGCACAGATACGCAGTATTTT.

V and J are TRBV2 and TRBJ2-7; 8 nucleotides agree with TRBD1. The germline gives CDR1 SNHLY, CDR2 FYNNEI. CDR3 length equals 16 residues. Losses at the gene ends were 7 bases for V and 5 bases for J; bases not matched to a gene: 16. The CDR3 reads CASTMFTGQGLHEQYF. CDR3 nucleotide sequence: TGTGCCAGCACTATGTTTACTGGACAGGGATTGCACGAGCAGTACTTC.

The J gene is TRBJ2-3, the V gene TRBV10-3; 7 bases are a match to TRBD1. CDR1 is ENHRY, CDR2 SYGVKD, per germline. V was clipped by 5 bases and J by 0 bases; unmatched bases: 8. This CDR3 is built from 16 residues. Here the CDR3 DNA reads TGTGCCATCAGTTACGGACAGGACCCTAGCACAGATACGCAGTATTTT. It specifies CAISYGQDPSTDTQYF.

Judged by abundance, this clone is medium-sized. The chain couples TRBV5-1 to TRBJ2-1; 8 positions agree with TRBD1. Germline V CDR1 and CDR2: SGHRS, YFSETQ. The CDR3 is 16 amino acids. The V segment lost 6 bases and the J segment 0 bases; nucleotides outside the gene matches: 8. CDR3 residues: CASIPAGGDSYNEQFF. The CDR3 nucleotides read TGCGCCAGCATCCCGGCAGGGGGCGACTCCTACAATGAGCAGTTCTTC.

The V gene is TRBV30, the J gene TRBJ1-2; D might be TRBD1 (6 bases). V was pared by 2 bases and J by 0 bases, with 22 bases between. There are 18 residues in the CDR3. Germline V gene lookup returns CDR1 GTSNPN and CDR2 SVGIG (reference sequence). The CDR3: CAWSTRGGTGRSNYGYTF. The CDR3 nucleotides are TGTGCCTGGAGTACTCGGGGGGGTACAGGGAGGTCTAACTATGGCTACACCTTC.

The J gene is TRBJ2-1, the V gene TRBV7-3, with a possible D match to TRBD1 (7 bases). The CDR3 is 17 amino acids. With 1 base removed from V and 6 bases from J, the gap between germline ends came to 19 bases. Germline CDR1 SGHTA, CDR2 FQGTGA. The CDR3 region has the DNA TGTGCCAGCAGCTTAAGAGGAGGGGGCTTGTTGGGCAATGAGCAGTTCTTC. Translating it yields CASSLRGGGLLGNEQFF.

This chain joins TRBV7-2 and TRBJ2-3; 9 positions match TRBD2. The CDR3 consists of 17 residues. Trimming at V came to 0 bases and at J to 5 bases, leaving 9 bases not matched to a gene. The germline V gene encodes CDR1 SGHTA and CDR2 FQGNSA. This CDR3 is CASSLALGGGAGDTQYF. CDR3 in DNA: TGTGCCAGCAGCTTAGCGCTCGGCGGGGGGGCGGGAGATACGCAGTATTTT.